The present TCR beta chain was sequenced within a study of Ad26.COV2.S vaccination and SARS-CoV-2 variants. Whole-study findings and limits: Vaccinees reportedly had broad spike-specific CD8+ and CD4+ T cell responses.

The germline V gene encodes CDR1 MNHEY and CDR2 SVGAGI. V lost 0 bases, J lost 6 bases, and 14 bases lay in between. The CDR3 runs 15 residues. Regarding this clone: Its specificity is unknown.

Stated treatment: roughly 18 received Ad26.COV2.S at low or high dose, single or two shots; a few received placebo; per-sample allocation not given. At day 63 after the first vaccine or placebo injection, samples were drawn. An adult donor aged 18-55 years was enrolled in Boston. Repertoires were generated with immunoSEQ multiplex PCR, while TCRdb's copy carries only in-frame clones and drops some. The sample has more than 300,000 clones; 70% to 90% are singletons. The sample was peripheral blood, taken in a trial of Ad26.COV2.S vaccine versus placebo. This sequence was found in a person aged 18-65 years who received the Ad26.COV2.S COVID-19 vaccine or a placebo. V gene TRBV6-5 combines with J gene TRBJ1-2; D is undetermined. The CDR3 DNA sequence: TGTGCCAGCAGTTACTCAAGGAAAGGAGTTGATGGCTACACCTTC. This gives the protein CASSYSRKGVDGYTF.